This TCR beta chain was identified during a study of blood T cell repertoires in COVID-19. Study summary: Samples taken during acute and convalescent COVID-19 were collected in the United States, Italy and Spain. PBMCs, B-cell-depleted T cells, or T cells provided the cDNA or gDNA that made up the material.

Germline V lookup: CDR1 SQVTM, CDR2 ANQGSEA. CDR3 size: 16 residues. V was pared by 5 bases and J by 6 bases, with 24 bases between. How the authors handled the data: Nucleated cell number was recorded as an estimate derived from reference gene primer amplification. The repertoire was sequenced with immunoSEQ multiplex PCR; TCRdb's copy has only in-frame clones and lacks some. V and J calls and clone size follow that table, whereas D and trimming were derived from the DNA. In the table there are around 240,000 clones, just under 85% of which are singletons. The receptor was isolated from a woman of 80 years or more with acute or convalescent COVID-19. Sequences were obtained from peripheral blood. This sequence joins TRBV29-1 and TRBJ2-3, with D perhaps matching TRBD2 (7 bases). The CDR3 here is CSVRTGSGATADTQYF. CDR3 sequence (DNA): TGCAGCGTTCGAACAGGGAGCGGGGCTACGGCGGATACGCAGTATTTT.